This T cell receptor beta chain was observed in a study of blood T cell repertoires in COVID-19. Study overall: COVID-19 samples collected from the United States, Italy and Spain covered acute and convalescent phases. In each case, the material was cDNA or gDNA derived from T cells, B-cell-depleted T cells, or PBMCs.

As originally analysed: Counts of nucleated cells, estimated from reference gene primer amplification, were obtained. The assay was immunoSEQ multiplex PCR, and TCRdb's table has in-frame clones only and misses some. V and J calls and clone size are given by that table; D and trimming were obtained from the DNA. The data hold under 100,000 clones, with around 87% observed a single time. With V trimmed by 1 base and J by 1 base, 7 bases remained unmatched. CDR3 size: 16 residues. Germline V gene sequence: CDR1 SGHRS, CDR2 YFSETQ. This clonotype was obtained from a human donor in a cohort sampled during active COVID-19. This rearrangement joins TRBV5-1 to TRBJ1-1; TRBD1 aligns across 7 bases. Sequenced input: peripheral blood. For the CDR3, the DNA is TGCGCCAGCAGCTTGAGGATGAACAGGGGGAACACTGAAGCTTTCTTT. Translated: CASSLRMNRGNTEAFF.